These T cell receptor beta chains were read from a single sample in a study of T cells in Graves' hyperthyroidism and ophthalmopathy. TCRdb re-called the multiplex PCR reads through MiXCR, storing one row per CDR3 protein. The table has about 700,000 distinct CDR3 sequences, around 15% seen once. The specimen sequenced was blood. Receptors were obtained from a woman aged 18-30 years with Graves' hyperthyroidism. The CDR3 runs from the conserved cysteine through the conserved F or W. The order of the fields is D gene, J gene, V gene, clone size, CDR3 protein, CDR3 DNA. A D gene is named only where the DNA matches it firmly. Size is stated for part of the rows, as once, few or many counts, or as a class when the clone is expanded.

D: TRBD1; J: TRBJ1-2; V: TRBV20-1; size: .; CDR3: CSARTGVYGYTF; DNA: TGCAGTGCTCGGACAGGGGTTTATGGCTACACCTTC
D: .; J: TRBJ2-7; V: TRBV30; size: many; CDR3: CAWSGIQSGEQYF; DNA: TGTGCCTGGAGTGGAATCCAATCCGGCGAGCAGTACTTC
D: .; J: TRBJ2-5; V: TRBV27; size: many; CDR3: CASSSLDGSTQYF; DNA: TGTGCCAGCAGTTCCCTCGACGGATCGACCCAGTACTTC
D: TRBD2; J: TRBJ2-3; V: TRBV7-3; size: few; CDR3: CASKAGASTDTQYF; DNA: TGTGCCAGCAAAGCGGGAGCGAGCACAGATACGCAGTATTTT
D: .; J: TRBJ2-3; V: TRBV9; size: .; CDR3: CASSVALVGTDTQYF; DNA: TGTGCCAGCAGCGTAGCTTTGGTGGGTACAGATACGCAGTATTTT
D: .; J: TRBJ1-2; V: TRBV2; size: many; CDR3: CASSGRRAYGYTF; DNA: TGTGCCAGCAGTGGAAGACGGGCCTATGGCTACACCTTC
D: TRBD2; J: TRBJ2-5; V: TRBV6-2/TRBV6-3; size: .; CDR3: CASKPTSDPYQETQYF; DNA: TGTGCCAGCAAGCCTACTAGCGACCCGTACCAAGAGACCCAGTACTTC
D: TRBD2; J: TRBJ2-3; V: TRBV6-5; size: .; CDR3: CASSYSGGLAISTDTQYF; DNA: TGTGCCAGCAGTTACTCGGGGGGACTAGCGATTAGCACAGATACGCAGTATTTT
D: .; J: TRBJ1-2; V: TRBV5-6; size: .; CDR3: CASWGDFNYGYTF; DNA: TGTGCCAGCTGGGGGGATTTCAACTATGGCTACACCTTC
D: TRBD1; J: TRBJ1-3; V: TRBV19; size: .; CDR3: CASYDRGRRNTIYF; DNA: TGTGCCAGTTACGACAGGGGAAGGAGAAACACCATATATTTT
D: .; J: TRBJ2-3; V: TRBV24-1; size: .; CDR3: CATSDFTRDGTDTQYF; DNA: TGTGCCACCAGTGATTTTACTCGGGACGGCACAGATACGCAGTATTTT
D: .; J: TRBJ1-5; V: TRBV2; size: few; CDR3: CASSYSLQLIEPQHF; DNA: TGTGCCAGCAGTTACTCGTTACAGTTGATTGAGCCCCAGCATTTT
D: .; J: TRBJ2-7; V: TRBV27; size: many; CDR3: CASSGVGGGLEQYF; DNA: TGTGCCAGCAGTGGGGTCGGGGGAGGACTCGAGCAGTACTTC
D: .; J: TRBJ2-1; V: TRBV29-1; size: .; CDR3: CSVRSYNEQFF; DNA: TGCAGCGTTCGCTCCTACAATGAGCAGTTCTTC
D: .; J: TRBJ1-2; V: TRBV27; size: many; CDR3: CASSVDSRYGYTF; DNA: TGTGCCAGCAGCGTGGACAGTAGGTATGGCTACACCTTC
D: TRBD1; J: TRBJ2-6; V: TRBV20-1; size: .; CDR3: CSEGQGFSGANVLTF; DNA: TGCAGTGAAGGACAGGGGTTCTCTGGGGCCAACGTCCTGACTTTC
D: TRBD2; J: TRBJ2-3; V: TRBV6-1; size: .; CDR3: CAGRTSGSTDTQYF; DNA: TGTGCCGGTCGGACTAGCGGGAGTACAGATACGCAGTATTTT
D: TRBD1; J: TRBJ2-7; V: TRBV4-2; size: many; CDR3: CASSQAYRDSSYEQYF; DNA: TGTGCCAGCAGCCAAGCATATCGGGACAGCTCCTACGAGCAGTACTTC
D: TRBD2; J: TRBJ2-1; V: TRBV6-5; size: many; CDR3: CASSYRSSGRKDNEQFF; DNA: TGTGCCAGCAGTTACAGGTCTAGCGGGAGAAAGGACAATGAGCAGTTCTTC
D: .; J: TRBJ1-3; V: TRBV6-5; size: .; CDR3: CASSTGRGGDSGNTIYF; DNA: TGTGCCAGCAGTACTGGCCGGGGCGGCGACTCTGGAAACACCATATATTTT
D: .; J: TRBJ1-1; V: TRBV6-2/TRBV6-3; size: many; CDR3: CASSKAQRSNTEAFF; DNA: TGTGCCAGCAGTAAGGCCCAGAGATCGAACACTGAAGCTTTCTTT
D: .; J: TRBJ2-1; V: TRBV9; size: .; CDR3: CASSVKAVVSSYNEQFF; DNA: TGTGCCAGCAGCGTAAAAGCCGTAGTCTCTTCCTACAATGAGCAGTTCTTC
D: .; J: TRBJ2-7; V: TRBV7-2; size: few; CDR3: CASSRNLANSYEQYF; DNA: TGTGCCAGCAGCCGCAATCTGGCAAACTCCTACGAGCAGTACTTC
D: .; J: TRBJ1-4; V: TRBV15; size: few; CDR3: CATSRDPGRVNVKLFF; DNA: TGTGCCACCAGCAGAGATCCCGGACGGGTAAATGTAAAACTGTTTTTT
D: .; J: TRBJ1-5; V: TRBV27; size: many; CDR3: CASSLSRVGPNQPQHF; DNA: TGTGCCAGCAGTTTATCAAGGGTGGGTCCCAATCAGCCCCAGCATTTT
D: .; J: TRBJ2-5; V: TRBV30; size: many; CDR3: CAWSSGYRETQYF; DNA: TGTGCCTGGAGCTCAGGGTATCGGGAGACCCAGTACTTC
D: .; J: TRBJ1-4; V: TRBV19; size: once; CDR3: CATPPKGLNEKLFF; DNA: TGTGCCACCCCACCTAAGGGACTAAATGAAAAACTGTTTTTT
D: .; J: TRBJ2-7; V: TRBV18; size: many; CDR3: CASSPYPQTYEQYF; DNA: TGTGCCAGCTCACCATACCCCCAGACCTACGAGCAGTACTTC
D: .; J: TRBJ2-7; V: TRBV20-1; size: few; CDR3: CSARDESVPSYEQYF; DNA: TGCAGTGCTAGAGATGAATCAGTGCCTTCCTACGAGCAGTACTTC
D: .; J: TRBJ2-4; V: TRBV2; size: .; CDR3: CASSRGELAKNIQYF; DNA: TGTGCCAGCAGTCGCGGGGAATTGGCCAAAAACATTCAGTACTTC
D: .; J: TRBJ2-1; V: TRBV11-2; size: many; CDR3: CASSPGGGLNEQFF; DNA: TGTGCCAGCAGCCCTGGAGGGGGGTTGAATGAGCAGTTCTTC
D: .; J: TRBJ2-2; V: TRBV29-1; size: many; CDR3: CSVSYDTGELFF; DNA: TGCAGCGTTTCGTACGACACCGGGGAGCTGTTTTTT
D: TRBD2; J: TRBJ2-2; V: TRBV20-1; size: .; CDR3: CSASRSSGRTHTGELFF; DNA: TGCAGTGCTAGTAGGAGTAGCGGGAGGACCCACACCGGGGAGCTGTTTTTT
D: .; J: TRBJ2-5; V: TRBV20-1; size: .; CDR3: CSARASGSRETQYF; DNA: TGCAGTGCTCGGGCCTCGGGGAGCCGAGAGACCCAGTACTTC
D: .; J: TRBJ2-7; V: TRBV4-2; size: many; CDR3: CASSQVIDYEQYF; DNA: TGTGCCAGCAGCCAAGTCATAGACTACGAGCAGTACTTC
D: .; J: TRBJ2-2; V: TRBV5-4; size: .; CDR3: CASGSGRTGELFF; DNA: TGTGCCAGCGGTAGTGGGCGCACCGGGGAGCTGTTTTTT
D: TRBD2; J: TRBJ2-7; V: TRBV2; size: many; CDR3: CASRPLGGGYEQYF; DNA: TGTGCCAGCAGGCCCCTGGGGGGAGGGTACGAGCAGTACTTC
D: TRBD2; J: TRBJ2-7; V: TRBV6-2/TRBV6-3; size: once; CDR3: CASSQLTGWFGRASGVYEQYF; DNA: TGTGCCAGCAGTCAATTGACAGGGTGGTTCGGACGGGCTAGCGGGGTCTACGAGCAGTACTTC
D: TRBD1; J: TRBJ2-1; V: TRBV5-1; size: many; CDR3: CASSRTGTGPNEQFF; DNA: TGCGCCAGCAGCCGCACCGGGACAGGCCCCAATGAGCAGTTCTTC
D: .; J: TRBJ1-1; V: TRBV12-3/TRBV12-4; size: .; CDR3: CASSFGGRAFF; DNA: TGTGCCAGCAGTTTCGGGGGGCGAGCTTTCTTT
D: TRBD1; J: TRBJ1-1; V: TRBV5-8; size: many; CDR3: CASSFGTGNSEAFF; DNA: TGTGCCAGCAGCTTCGGGACAGGGAATTCTGAAGCTTTCTTT
D: .; J: TRBJ2-7; V: TRBV19; size: many; CDR3: CASISREQYF; DNA: TGTGCCAGTATTTCGCGGGAGCAGTACTTC
D: TRBD2; J: TRBJ2-1; V: TRBV5-1; size: many; CDR3: CASSLGTSAVSSYNEQFF; DNA: TGCGCCAGCAGCTTGGGGACTAGCGCGGTCAGCTCCTACAATGAGCAGTTCTTC
D: TRBD1; J: TRBJ1-1; V: TRBV2; size: many; CDR3: CAGRDRGRPAEAFF; DNA: TGTGCCGGTAGGGACAGGGGACGCCCCGCTGAAGCTTTCTTT
D: .; J: TRBJ1-2; V: TRBV5-1; size: few; CDR3: CASSLVGGARTNYGYTF; DNA: TGCGCCAGCAGCTTGGTTGGGGGCGCGAGGACTAACTATGGCTACACCTTC
D: TRBD1; J: TRBJ1-5; V: TRBV20-1; size: many; CDR3: CSASQGLYQPQHF; DNA: TGCAGTGCTTCACAGGGGCTCTACCAGCCCCAGCATTTT
D: TRBD1; J: TRBJ2-7; V: TRBV30; size: .; CDR3: CAWSEGSTGGLEQYF; DNA: TGTGCCTGGAGCGAGGGAAGTACAGGGGGCCTCGAGCAGTACTTC
D: .; J: TRBJ2-7; V: TRBV4-3; size: many; CDR3: CASSYRDLGEQYF; DNA: TGCGCCAGCAGCTACAGGGATTTGGGCGAGCAGTACTTC
D: .; J: TRBJ2-7; V: TRBV12-3/TRBV12-4; size: .; CDR3: CASSSLEAVTYEQYF; DNA: TGTGCCAGCAGTTCCCTAGAGGCGGTAACCTACGAGCAGTACTTC
D: TRBD2; J: TRBJ2-7; V: TRBV6-5; size: .; CDR3: CASSWMGGTYEQYF; DNA: TGTGCCAGCAGTTGGATGGGAGGGACCTACGAGCAGTACTTC
D: .; J: TRBJ2-5; V: TRBV13; size: many; CDR3: CASSRQQETQYF; DNA: TGTGCCAGCAGCCGACAGCAAGAGACCCAGTACTTC
D: .; J: TRBJ1-1; V: TRBV9; size: few; CDR3: CASSVVRELSEAFF; DNA: TGTGCCAGCAGCGTAGTCAGGGAACTGTCTGAAGCTTTCTTT
D: TRBD2; J: TRBJ2-1; V: TRBV5-4; size: .; CDR3: CASSQTSGSYEQFF; DNA: TGTGCCAGCAGCCAGACTAGCGGGAGTTATGAGCAGTTCTTC